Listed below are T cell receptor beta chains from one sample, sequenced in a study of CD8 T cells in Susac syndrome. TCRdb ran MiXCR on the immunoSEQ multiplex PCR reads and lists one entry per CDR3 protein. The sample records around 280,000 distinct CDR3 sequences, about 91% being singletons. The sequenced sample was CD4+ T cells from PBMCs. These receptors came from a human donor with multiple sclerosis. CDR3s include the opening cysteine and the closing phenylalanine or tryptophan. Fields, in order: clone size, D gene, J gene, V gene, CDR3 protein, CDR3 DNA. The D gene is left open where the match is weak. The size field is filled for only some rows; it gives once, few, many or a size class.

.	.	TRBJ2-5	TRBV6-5	CASSYWGQETQYF	TGTGCCAGCAGTTACTGGGGTCAGGAGACCCAGTACTTC
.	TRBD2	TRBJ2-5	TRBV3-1	CASSPGLAGVQETQYF	TGTGCCAGCAGCCCGGGACTAGCGGGAGTCCAAGAGACCCAGTACTTC
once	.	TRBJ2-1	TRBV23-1	CASSQSTYNEQFF	TGCGCCAGCAGTCAATCGACCTACAATGAGCAGTTCTTC
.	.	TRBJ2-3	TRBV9	CASSVKSRTDADTQYF	TGTGCCAGCAGCGTAAAATCAAGGACTGACGCAGATACGCAGTATTTT
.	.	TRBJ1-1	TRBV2	CASSWGGGSNTEAFF	TGTGCCAGCAGTTGGGGCGGGGGGTCGAACACTGAAGCTTTCTTT
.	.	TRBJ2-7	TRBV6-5	CASSYSTHSYEQYF	TGTGCCAGCAGTTACTCGACTCACTCCTACGAGCAGTACTTC
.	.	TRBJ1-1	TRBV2	CASSPGILGTEAFF	TGTGCCAGCAGTCCAGGAATTTTGGGCACTGAAGCTTTCTTT
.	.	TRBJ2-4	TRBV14	CASSNDLAQGIQYF	TGTGCCAGCAGCAATGACCTCGCCCAAGGCATTCAGTACTTC
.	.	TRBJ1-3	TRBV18	CASSRISGNTIYF	TGTGCCAGCTCACGCATCTCTGGAAACACCATATATTTT
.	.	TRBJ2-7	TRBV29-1	CSVVGERFEQYF	TGCAGCGTTGTGGGGGAGCGATTTGAGCAGTACTTC
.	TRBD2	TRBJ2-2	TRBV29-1	CSAGGVSTGELFF	TGCAGCGCGGGAGGGGTGAGCACCGGGGAGCTGTTTTTT
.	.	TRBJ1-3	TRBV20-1	CSAREPQGPGNTIYF	TGCAGTGCTAGGGAACCACAGGGACCTGGAAACACCATATATTTT
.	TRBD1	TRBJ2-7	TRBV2	CASRHGTETYEQYF	TGTGCCAGCAGACACGGGACAGAAACCTACGAGCAGTACTTC
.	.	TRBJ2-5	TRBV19	CASSQWARGQETQYF	TGTGCCAGTAGTCAGTGGGCGCGGGGACAAGAGACCCAGTACTTC
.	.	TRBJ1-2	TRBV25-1	CASRQTGGHGYTF	TGTGCCAGCAGACAGACCGGGGGTCATGGCTACACCTTC
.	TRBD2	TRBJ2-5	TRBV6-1	CASSGSGGQETQYF	TGTGCCAGCAGTGGCAGCGGGGGGCAAGAGACCCAGTACTTC
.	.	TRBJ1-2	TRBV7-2	CASSPIGPYYGYTF	TGTGCCAGCAGCCCGATAGGACCGTACTATGGCTACACCTTC
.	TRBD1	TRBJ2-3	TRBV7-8	CASSFLGGRIDTQYF	TGTGCCAGCAGCTTCCTAGGGGGCAGGATAGATACGCAGTATTTT
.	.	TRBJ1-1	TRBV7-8	CASSLLMMNTEAFF	TGTGCCAGCAGCTTATTGATGATGAACACTGAAGCTTTCTTT
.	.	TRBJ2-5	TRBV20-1	CSARTHRETQYF	TGCAGTGCCCGGACTCACCGAGAGACCCAGTACTTC
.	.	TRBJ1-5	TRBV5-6	CASSFGGPEYSNQPQHF	TGTGCCAGCAGCTTCGGGGGGCCGGAGTATAGCAATCAGCCCCAGCATTTT
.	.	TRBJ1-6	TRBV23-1	CASSQSAPLTVHLHF	TGCGCCAGCAGTCAATCGGCCCCACTGACAGTGCACCTCCACTTT
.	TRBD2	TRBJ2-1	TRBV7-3	CASSRLAGGNNEQFF	TGTGCCAGCAGCCGCCTAGCGGGGGGAAACAATGAGCAGTTCTTC
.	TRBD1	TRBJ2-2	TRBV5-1	CASSLGPGQGLGNTGELFF	TGCGCCAGCAGCTTGGGGCCGGGACAGGGTCTCGGGAACACCGGGGAGCTGTTTTTT
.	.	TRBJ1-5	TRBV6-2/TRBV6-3	CASSYRGVGNQPQHF	TGTGCCAGCAGTTACCGGGGTGTGGGCAATCAGCCCCAGCATTTT
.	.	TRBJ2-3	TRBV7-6	CASSLVPPTVADTQYF	TGTGCCAGCAGCTTAGTCCCTCCAACCGTGGCAGATACGCAGTATTTT
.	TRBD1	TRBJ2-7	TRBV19	CASSIRGPYSSYEQYF	TGTGCCAGTAGTATCAGGGGGCCCTATAGCTCCTACGAGCAGTACTTC
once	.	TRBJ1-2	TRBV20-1	CSAREYGAGGYTF	TGCAGTGCTAGAGAATATGGGGCGGGCGGCTACACCTTC
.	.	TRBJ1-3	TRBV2	CASSPRTYTIYF	TGTGCCAGCAGCCCGAGGACGTACACCATATATTTT
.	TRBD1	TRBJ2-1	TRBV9	CASSPTLGQGANEQFF	TGTGCCAGCAGCCCAACCTTAGGACAGGGGGCGAATGAGCAGTTCTTC
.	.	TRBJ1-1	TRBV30	CAWSVSGGWVEAFF	TGTGCCTGGAGTGTATCCGGGGGCTGGGTTGAAGCTTTCTTT
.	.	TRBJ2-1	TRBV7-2	CASTPNWVLTYNEQFF	TGTGCCAGCACCCCCAATTGGGTCTTAACCTACAATGAGCAGTTCTTC
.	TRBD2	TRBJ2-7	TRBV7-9	CASSTPGRYEQYF	TGTGCCAGCAGCACCCCCGGGAGGTACGAGCAGTACTTC
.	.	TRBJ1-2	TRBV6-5	CASSSKRGVYGYTF	TGTGCCAGCAGTTCTAAACGGGGGGTCTATGGCTACACCTTC
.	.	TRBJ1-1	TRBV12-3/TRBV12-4	CASSLALAGVYAEAFF	TGTGCCAGCAGTTTAGCGCTGGCAGGGGTTTACGCTGAAGCTTTCTTT
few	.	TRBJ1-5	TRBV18	CASSPGGNQPQHF	TGTGCCAGCAGCCCCGGGGGAAATCAGCCCCAGCATTTT
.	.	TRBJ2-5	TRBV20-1	CSASLGGAFQETQYF	TGCAGTGCTAGTCTCGGGGGTGCGTTCCAAGAGACCCAGTACTTC
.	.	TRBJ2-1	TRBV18	CASSPPGATDEQFF	TGTGCCAGCTCACCACCAGGGGCCACCGATGAGCAGTTCTTC
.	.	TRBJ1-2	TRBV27	CASSPLTTGGYTF	TGTGCCAGCAGTCCCTTGACGACGGGGGGCTACACCTTC
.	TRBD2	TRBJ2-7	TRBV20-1	CSAPLAGAHEQYF	TGCAGTGCTCCTCTAGCGGGAGCCCACGAGCAGTACTTC
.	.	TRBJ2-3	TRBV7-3	CASSSRVRGTDTQYF	TGTGCCAGCAGCTCCCGAGTGCGAGGGACAGATACGCAGTATTTT
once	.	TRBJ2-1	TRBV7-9	CASSSARVPAEQFF	TGTGCCAGCAGCTCAGCAAGGGTTCCGGCTGAGCAGTTCTTC